This T cell receptor (beta chain) was retrieved from a study of Graves' ophthalmopathy and Graves' hyperthyroidism (dated by TCRdb to 2016 to 2018). Regarding the complete study: Peripheral blood was collected at initial diagnosis, prior to any treatment. To tell Graves' ophthalmopathy apart from Graves' hyperthyroidism, and to predict which patients would progress to ophthalmopathy, the study relied on TCR beta repertoire signatures. In total, around 130 blood samples were TCR-sequenced: 40 to 45 ophthalmopathy, under 80 hyperthyroidism and roughly 17 hyperthyroidism-to-ophthalmopathy patients. To explore V-J signatures that distinguish ophthalmopathy from hyperthyroidism, a discovery set of 100 patients was enrolled, made up of roughly 41 with ophthalmopathy and fewer than 60 with stable hyperthyroidism. An independent validation cohort was composed of roughly 18 hyperthyroidism patients and roughly 16 patients who later progressed from hyperthyroidism to ophthalmopathy. T-cell repertoires of thyroid tissue and blood were compared in about 6 hyperthyroidism patients. After sampling, hyperthyroidism patients received methimazole starting at 30 mg daily, and ophthalmopathy patients received high-dose intravenous methylprednisolone. For training and testing, the roughly 97 patients in the discovery cohort were randomly divided in a 7:3 ratio. Study-level results and caveats: In validation, the model predicted ophthalmopathy progression with more than 70% sensitivity and approximately 78% specificity; some twelve predicted patients were CT-confirmed with GO in a median of around 6 months. Most of the expanded thyroid clonotypes with a frequency above 0.001 were also detected in blood, and it was suggested that the thyroid immune response may be reflected by blood repertoires. No statistical method was used to set the sample size in advance, and the investigators knew which group each participant was assigned to. In cross-validation, the 13-signature model distinguished ophthalmopathy from stable hyperthyroidism with 85% to 90% sensitivity and about 84% specificity, and in the test set the corresponding values were about 80% and 75%.

Deletion took 7 bases off V and 11 bases off J, with a span of 14 bases between the germline ends. Per the germline V gene, MNHEY is the CDR1 and SVGAGI is the CDR2. The CDR3 holds 11 amino acids from the cysteine to the phenylalanine. CDR3 DNA only is kept here, 33 bases in frame from base 1. Patients with ophthalmopathy had moderately to severely active disease, with a Clinical Activity Score of 3 or more, a NOSPECS grade of 4 or more, and a disease duration of less than 3 months. Anyone with other autoimmune diseases, uncontrolled infections, pregnancy or lactation was excluded from the study. Clinical symptoms, serum thyroxine, TRAb, thyroid ultrasound and orbital computed tomography formed the basis of the diagnosis. PBMCs were isolated from approximately 10 ml of fresh peripheral blood by Ficoll-Paque density gradient centrifugation. Total RNA was extracted with Trizol reagent and quality-checked on an Agilent 2100 Bioanalyzer.

TCR beta CDR3 regions were amplified from RNA transcripts for repertoire sequencing. The first round of RT-PCR was done with HTBI primers and the Qiagen OneStep RT-PCR kit, and was followed by a second round of multiplex PCR, then size selection and purification. Sequencing of the libraries was carried out on an Illumina HiSeq2000 in paired-end mode with 100 bp reads. In the original analysis: SOAPnuke was used to process the reads, removing any read that contained adapters or uncalled bases, had a mean Phred below 15, or lacked an exact match to the constant primer or identifier. High-quality paired reads were merged with COPE v1.2.5. Clonotypes were defined as unique nucleotide sequences and were aligned to IMGT TRB V, D and J references using MiTCR v1.1. The analysis was limited to V-J combinations with a frequency above 0.0001, which together covered 99.2% of the repertoires. A TCR clonal expansion and chaos score per V-J combination was defined as the ratio of F50 clonal expansion to chaos observed in the TCRdist matrix. Features were reduced by Welch's t-statistics and random forest to 10 to 15 V-J combinations, which fed a naive Bayes classifier. Thyroid-blood repertoire similarity was quantified with the Morisita-Horn index. TCRdb's own reprocessing of the public reads used fastp at Q25 and MiXCR and kept productive beta chains. Rows are unified per CDR3 protein, each entry keeping the most common DNA and genes. TCRdb, rather than the study authors, made the V and J calls. The sample yields about 210,000 distinct CDR3 sequences; 25% to 35% were counted once. About 9.3% of the sample goes to the ten largest clones.

This clonotype was seen many times. What this receptor recognizes is not known. Within one base of it there is no much larger clone, and no base qualities were kept. The sequence derives from a man aged 50-60 years with Graves' ophthalmopathy. Donor details come from another sample of the same person, matched by shared clones. The sample was peripheral blood. The chain joins TRBV6-5 to TRBJ1-2; tentative D gene TRBD1, with 5 bases matching. The sequence in DNA is TGTGCCAGCACCCAGGGTCTCGCTTACACCTTC. This yields the protein CASTQGLAYTF.